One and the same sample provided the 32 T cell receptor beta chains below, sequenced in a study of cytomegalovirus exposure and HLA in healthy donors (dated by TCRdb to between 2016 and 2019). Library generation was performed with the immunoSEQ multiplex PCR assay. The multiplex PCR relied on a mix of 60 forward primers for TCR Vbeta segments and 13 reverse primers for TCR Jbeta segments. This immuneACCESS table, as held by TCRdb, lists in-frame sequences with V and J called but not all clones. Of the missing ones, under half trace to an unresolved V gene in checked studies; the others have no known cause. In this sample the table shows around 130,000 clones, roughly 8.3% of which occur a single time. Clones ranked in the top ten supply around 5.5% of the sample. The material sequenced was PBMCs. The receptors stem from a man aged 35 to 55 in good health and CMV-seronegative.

The chain's CDR3 is CATTPGGTGNVGELFF. The CDR3, as DNA: TGTGCCACCACACCTGGGGGGACAGGGAACGTGGGGGAGCTGTTTTTT. This chain uses TRBV19 with TRBJ2-2; TRBD1 aligns across 9 bases. Germline CDR1 LNHDA, CDR2 SQIVND (reference sequence). There are 16 residues in the CDR3. The V segment lost 10 bases and the J segment 8 bases; nucleotides outside the gene matches: 17. The complete variable domain, with remaining parts taken from reference TRBV19 and TRBJ2-2, reads DGGITQSPKYLFRKEGQNVTLSCEQNLNHDAMYWYRQDPGQGLRLIYYSQIVNDFQKGDIAEGYSVSREKKESFPLTVTSAQKNPTAFYLCATTPGGTGNVGELFFGEGSRLTVL.

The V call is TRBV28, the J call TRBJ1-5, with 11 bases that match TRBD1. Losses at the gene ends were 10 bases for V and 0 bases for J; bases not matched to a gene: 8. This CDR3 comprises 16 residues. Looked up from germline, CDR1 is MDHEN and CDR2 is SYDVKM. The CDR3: CATAGQGVFSNQPQHF. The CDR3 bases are TGTGCCACCGCGGGACAGGGGGTTTTTAGCAATCAGCCCCAGCATTTT.

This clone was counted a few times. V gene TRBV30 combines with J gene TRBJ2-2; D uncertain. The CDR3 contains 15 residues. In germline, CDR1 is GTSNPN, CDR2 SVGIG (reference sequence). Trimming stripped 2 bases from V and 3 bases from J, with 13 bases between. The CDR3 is CAWSPPWQDTGELFF. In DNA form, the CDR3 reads TGTGCCTGGAGTCCCCCCTGGCAGGACACCGGGGAGCTGTTTTTT.

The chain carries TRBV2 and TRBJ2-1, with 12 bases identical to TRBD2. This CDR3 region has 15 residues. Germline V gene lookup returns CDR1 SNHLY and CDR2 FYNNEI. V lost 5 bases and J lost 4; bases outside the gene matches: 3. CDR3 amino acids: CASSPTSGGYNEQFF. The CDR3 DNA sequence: TGTGCCAGCAGTCCGACTAGCGGGGGATACAATGAGCAGTTCTTC.

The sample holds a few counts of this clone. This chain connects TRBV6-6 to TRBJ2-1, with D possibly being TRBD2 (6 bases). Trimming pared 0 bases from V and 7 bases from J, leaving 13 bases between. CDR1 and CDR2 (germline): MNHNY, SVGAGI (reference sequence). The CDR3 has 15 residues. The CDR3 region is CASSYSTSSGNEQFF. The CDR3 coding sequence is TGTGCCAGCAGTTACTCGACTAGTTCTGGTAATGAGCAGTTCTTC.

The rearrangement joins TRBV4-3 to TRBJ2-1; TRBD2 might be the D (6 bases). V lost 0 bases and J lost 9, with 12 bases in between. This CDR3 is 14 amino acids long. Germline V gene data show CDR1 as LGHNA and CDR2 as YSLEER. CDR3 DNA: TGCGCCAGCAGCCAAGATGGAGGGCTTGGTGAGCAGTTCTTC. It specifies CASSQDGGLGEQFF.

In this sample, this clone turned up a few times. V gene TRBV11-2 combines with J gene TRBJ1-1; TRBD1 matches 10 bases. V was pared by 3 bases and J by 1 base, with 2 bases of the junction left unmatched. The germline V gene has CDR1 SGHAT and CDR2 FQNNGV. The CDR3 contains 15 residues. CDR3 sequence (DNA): TGTGCCAGCAGCTTTCGGACAGGGGGGAACACTGAAGCTTTCTTT. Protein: CASSFRTGGNTEAFF. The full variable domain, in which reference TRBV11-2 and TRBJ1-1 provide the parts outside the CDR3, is EAGVAQSPRYKIIEKRQSVAFWCNPISGHATLYWYQQILGQGPKLLIQFQNNGVVDDSQLPKDRFSAERLKGVDSTLKIQPAKLEDSAVYLCASSFRTGGNTEAFFGQGTRLTVV.

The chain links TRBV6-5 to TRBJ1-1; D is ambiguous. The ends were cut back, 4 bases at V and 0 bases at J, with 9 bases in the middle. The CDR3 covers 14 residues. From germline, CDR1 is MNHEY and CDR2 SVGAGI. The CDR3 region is CASSSQWLNTEAFF. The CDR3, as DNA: TGTGCCAGCAGTTCCCAGTGGTTGAACACTGAAGCTTTCTTT.

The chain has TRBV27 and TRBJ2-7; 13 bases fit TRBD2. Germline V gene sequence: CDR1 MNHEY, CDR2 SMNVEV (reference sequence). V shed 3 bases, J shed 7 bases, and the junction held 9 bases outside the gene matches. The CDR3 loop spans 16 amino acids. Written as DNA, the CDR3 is TGTGCCAGCAGTTTTTCACTAGCGGGGGGGCCGTGGGAGCAGTACTTC. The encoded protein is CASSFSLAGGPWEQYF.

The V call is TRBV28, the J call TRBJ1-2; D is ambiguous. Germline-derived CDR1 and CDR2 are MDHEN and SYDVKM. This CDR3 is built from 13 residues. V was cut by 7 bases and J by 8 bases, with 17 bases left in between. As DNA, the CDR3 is TGTGCCAGCACCTCTGACACGACGCGCGGCTACACCTTC. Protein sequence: CASTSDTTRGYTF.

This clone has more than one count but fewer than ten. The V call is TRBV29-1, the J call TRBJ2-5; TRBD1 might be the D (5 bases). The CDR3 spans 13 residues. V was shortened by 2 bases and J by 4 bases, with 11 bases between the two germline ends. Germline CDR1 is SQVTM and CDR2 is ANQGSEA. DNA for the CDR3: TGCAGCGTTGAAACCCCAGGGCCAGAGACCCAGTACTTC. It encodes CSVETPGPETQYF.

CDR3: CASGRDRGPPDTQYF. For the CDR3, the DNA is TGCGCCAGTGGCCGGGACAGGGGGCCCCCGGATACGCAGTATTTT. The rearrangement uses TRBV10-1 and TRBJ2-3; 12 bases line up with TRBD1. This CDR3 spans 15 amino acids. Per germline, CDR1 WNHNN and CDR2 SYGVQD (reference sequence). J was trimmed by 6 bases and V by 9 bases; bases with no gene match: 10.

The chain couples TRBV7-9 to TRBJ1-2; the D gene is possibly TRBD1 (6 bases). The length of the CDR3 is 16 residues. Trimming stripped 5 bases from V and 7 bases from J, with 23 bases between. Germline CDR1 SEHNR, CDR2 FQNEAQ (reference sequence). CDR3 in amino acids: CASSQEHGGAYRGYTF. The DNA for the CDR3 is TGTGCCAGCAGCCAGGAGCACGGGGGGGCTTATCGTGGCTACACCTTC. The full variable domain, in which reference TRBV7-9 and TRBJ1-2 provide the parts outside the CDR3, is DTGVSQNPRHKITKRGQNVTFRCDPISEHNRLYWYRQTLGQGPEFLTYFQNEAQLEKSRLLSDRFSAERPKGSFSTLEIQRTEQGDSAMYLCASSQEHGGAYRGYTFGSGTRLTVV.

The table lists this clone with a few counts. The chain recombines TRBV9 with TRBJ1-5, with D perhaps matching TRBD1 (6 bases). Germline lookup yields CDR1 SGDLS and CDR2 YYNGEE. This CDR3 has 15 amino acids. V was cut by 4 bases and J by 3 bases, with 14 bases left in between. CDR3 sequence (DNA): TGTGCCAGCAGCCTCAACGGGGGGGCCAATCAGCCCCAGCATTTT. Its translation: CASSLNGGANQPQHF.

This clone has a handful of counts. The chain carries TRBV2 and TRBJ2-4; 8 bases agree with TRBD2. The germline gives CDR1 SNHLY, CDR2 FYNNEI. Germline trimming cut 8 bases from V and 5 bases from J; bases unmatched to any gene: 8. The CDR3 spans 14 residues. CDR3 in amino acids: CASFSRGGQNIQYF. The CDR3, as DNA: TGTGCCAGCTTCTCCCGGGGGGGTCAAAACATTCAGTACTTC.

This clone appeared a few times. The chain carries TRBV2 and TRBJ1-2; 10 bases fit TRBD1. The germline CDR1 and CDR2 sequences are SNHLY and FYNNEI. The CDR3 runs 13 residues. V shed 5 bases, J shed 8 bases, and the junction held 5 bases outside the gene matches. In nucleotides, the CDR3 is TGTGCCAGCAGTTCGAAGACAGGGGGCGGCTACACCTTC. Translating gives CASSSKTGGGYTF. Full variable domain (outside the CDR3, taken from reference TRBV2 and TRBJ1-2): EPEVTQTPSHQVTQMGQEVILRCVPISNHLYFYWYRQILGQKVEFLVSFYNNEISEKSEIFDDQFSVERPDGSNFTLKIRSTKLEDSAMYFCASSSKTGGGYTFGSGTRLTVV.

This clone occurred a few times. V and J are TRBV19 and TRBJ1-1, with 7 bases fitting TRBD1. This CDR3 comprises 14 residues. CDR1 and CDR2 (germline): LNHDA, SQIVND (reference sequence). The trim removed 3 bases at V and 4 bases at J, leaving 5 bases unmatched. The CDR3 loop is CASSMSRGSTEAFF. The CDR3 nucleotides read TGTGCCAGTAGTATGAGCAGGGGGAGCACTGAAGCTTTCTTT.

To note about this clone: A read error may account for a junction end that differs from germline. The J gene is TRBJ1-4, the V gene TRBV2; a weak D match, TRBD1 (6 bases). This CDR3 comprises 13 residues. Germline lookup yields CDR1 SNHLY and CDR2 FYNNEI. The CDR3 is CARSAGVYEKLFF. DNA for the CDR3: TGTGCCAGAAGTGCAGGGGTGTACGAAAAACTGTTTTTT.

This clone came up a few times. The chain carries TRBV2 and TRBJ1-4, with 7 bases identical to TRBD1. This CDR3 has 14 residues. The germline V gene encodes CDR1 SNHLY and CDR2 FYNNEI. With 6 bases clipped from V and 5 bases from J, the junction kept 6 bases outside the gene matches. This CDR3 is CASRRETGNEKLFF. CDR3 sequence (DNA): TGTGCCAGCAGGAGAGAGACAGGGAATGAAAAACTGTTTTTT.

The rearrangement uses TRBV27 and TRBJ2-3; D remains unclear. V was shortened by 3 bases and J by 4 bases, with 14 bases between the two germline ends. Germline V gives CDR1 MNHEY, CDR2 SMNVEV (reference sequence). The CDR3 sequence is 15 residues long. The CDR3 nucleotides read TGTGCCAGCAGTTTCACCTCCGGTTTAGCAGATACGCAGTATTTT. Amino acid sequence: CASSFTSGLADTQYF.

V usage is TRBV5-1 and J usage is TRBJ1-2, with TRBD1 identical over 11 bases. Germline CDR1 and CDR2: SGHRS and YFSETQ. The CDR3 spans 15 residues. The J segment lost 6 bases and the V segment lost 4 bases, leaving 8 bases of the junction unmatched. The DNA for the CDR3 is TGCGCCAGCAGCAAGGGACAGGGGGGGGGAGATGGCTACACCTTC. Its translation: CASSKGQGGGDGYTF.

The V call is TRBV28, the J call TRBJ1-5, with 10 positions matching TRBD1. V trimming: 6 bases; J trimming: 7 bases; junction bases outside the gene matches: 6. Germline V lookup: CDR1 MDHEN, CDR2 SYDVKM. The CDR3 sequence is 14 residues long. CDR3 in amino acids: CASSQGQGFQPQHF. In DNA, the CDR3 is TGTGCCAGCAGCCAGGGACAGGGGTTCCAGCCCCAGCATTTT.

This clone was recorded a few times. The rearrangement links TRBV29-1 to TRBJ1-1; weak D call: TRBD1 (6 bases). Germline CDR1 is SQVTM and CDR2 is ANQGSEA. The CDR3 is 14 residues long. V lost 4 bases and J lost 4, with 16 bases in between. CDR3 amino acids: CSVANTGLFTEAFF. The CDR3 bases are TGCAGCGTTGCTAACACAGGGTTGTTCACTGAAGCTTTCTTT.

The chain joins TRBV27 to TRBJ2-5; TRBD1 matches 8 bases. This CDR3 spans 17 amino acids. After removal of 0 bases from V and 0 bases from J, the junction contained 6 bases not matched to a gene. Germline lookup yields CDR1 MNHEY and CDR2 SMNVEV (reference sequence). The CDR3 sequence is CASSLSMTGVYQETQYF. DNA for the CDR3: TGTGCCAGCAGTTTATCGATGACAGGGGTGTACCAAGAGACCCAGTACTTC.

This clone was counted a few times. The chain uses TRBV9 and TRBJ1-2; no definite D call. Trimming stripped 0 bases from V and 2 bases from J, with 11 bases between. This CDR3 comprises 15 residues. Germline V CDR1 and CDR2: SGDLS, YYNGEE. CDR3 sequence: CASSVDEGTNYGYTF. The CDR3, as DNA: TGTGCCAGCAGCGTAGACGAGGGTACAAACTATGGCTACACCTTC.

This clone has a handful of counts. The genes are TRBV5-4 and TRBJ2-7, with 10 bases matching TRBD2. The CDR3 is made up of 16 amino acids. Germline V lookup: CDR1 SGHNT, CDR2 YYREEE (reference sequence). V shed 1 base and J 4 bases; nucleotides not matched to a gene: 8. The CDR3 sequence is CASSLMALAGVYEQYF. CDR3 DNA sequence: TGTGCCAGCAGCTTGATGGCGCTAGCGGGAGTATACGAGCAGTACTTC.

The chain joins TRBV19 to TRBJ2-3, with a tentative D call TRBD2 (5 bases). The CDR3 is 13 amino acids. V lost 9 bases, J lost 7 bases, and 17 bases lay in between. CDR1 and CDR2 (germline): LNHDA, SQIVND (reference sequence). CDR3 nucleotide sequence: TGTGCCAGCCGAACTTCCGCCGGGAATACGCAGTATTTT. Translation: CASRTSAGNTQYF.

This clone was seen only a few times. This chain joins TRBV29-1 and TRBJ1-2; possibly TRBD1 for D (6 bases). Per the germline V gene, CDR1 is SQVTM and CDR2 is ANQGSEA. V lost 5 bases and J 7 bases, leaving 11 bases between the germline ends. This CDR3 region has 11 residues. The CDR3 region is CSVKGGGGYTF. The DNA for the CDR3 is TGCAGCGTTAAAGGGGGGGGTGGCTACACCTTC.

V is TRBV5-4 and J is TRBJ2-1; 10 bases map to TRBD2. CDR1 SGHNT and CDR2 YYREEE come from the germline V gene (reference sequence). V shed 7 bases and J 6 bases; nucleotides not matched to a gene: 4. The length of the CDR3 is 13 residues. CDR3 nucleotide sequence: TGTGCCAGCGCGTGGACTAGCGGCAATGAGCAGTTCTTC. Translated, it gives CASAWTSGNEQFF.

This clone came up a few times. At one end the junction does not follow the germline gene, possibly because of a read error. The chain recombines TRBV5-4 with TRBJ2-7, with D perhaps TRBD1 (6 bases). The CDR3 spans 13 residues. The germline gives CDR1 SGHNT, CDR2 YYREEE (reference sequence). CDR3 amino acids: CASRLDSSYEQYF. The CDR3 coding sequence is TGTGCCAGCAGGTTGGACAGTTCCTACGAGCAGTACTTC.

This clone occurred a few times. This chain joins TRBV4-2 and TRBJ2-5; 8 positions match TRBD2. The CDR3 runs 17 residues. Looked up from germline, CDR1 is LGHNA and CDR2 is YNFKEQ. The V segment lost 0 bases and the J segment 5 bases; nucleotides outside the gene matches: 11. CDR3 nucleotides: TGTGCCAGCAGCCAAGATCCAGCGGGGGAAGAAGGGGAGACCCAGTACTTC. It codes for CASSQDPAGEEGETQYF.

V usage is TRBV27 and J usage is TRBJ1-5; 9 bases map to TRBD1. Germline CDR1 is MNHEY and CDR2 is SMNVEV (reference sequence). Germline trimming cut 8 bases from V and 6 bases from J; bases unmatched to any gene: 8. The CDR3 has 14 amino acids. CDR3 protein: CASGPQGAGQPQHF. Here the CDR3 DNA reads TGTGCCAGCGGACCACAGGGGGCTGGTCAGCCCCAGCATTTT.